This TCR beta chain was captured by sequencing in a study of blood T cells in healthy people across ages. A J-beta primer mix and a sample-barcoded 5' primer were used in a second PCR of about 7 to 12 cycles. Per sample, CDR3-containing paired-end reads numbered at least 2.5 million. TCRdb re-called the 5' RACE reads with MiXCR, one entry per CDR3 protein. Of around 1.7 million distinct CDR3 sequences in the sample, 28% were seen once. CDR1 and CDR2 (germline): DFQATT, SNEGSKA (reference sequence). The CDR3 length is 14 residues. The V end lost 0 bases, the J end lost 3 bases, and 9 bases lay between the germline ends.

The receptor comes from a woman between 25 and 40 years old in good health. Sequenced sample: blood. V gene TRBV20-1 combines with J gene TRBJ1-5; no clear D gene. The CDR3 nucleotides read TGCAGTGCTAGAGAGGCGGCTGACAATCAGCCCCAGCATTTT. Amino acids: CSAREAADNQPQHF.